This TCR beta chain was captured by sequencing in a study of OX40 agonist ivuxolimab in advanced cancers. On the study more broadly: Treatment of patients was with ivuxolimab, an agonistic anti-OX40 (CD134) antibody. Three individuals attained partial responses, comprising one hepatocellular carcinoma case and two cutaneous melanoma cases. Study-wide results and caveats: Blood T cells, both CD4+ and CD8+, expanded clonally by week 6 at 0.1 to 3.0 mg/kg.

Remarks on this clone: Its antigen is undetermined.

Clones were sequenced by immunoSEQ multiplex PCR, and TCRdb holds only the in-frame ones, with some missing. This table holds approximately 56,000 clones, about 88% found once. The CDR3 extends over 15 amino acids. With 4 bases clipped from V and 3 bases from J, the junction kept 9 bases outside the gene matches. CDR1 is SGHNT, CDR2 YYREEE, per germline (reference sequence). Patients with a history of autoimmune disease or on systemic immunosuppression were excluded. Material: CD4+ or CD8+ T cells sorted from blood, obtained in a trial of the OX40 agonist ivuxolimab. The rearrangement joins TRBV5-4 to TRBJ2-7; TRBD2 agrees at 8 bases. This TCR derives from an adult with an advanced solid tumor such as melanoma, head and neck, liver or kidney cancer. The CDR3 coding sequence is TGTGCCAGCAGCCCGGGAGGGGGGATAGACTACGAGCAGTACTTC. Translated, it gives CASSPGGGIDYEQYF.